This T cell receptor beta chain was observed in a study of blood T cell repertoires in COVID-19. Whole-study context: Italy, Spain and the United States were the sources of the convalescent and acute COVID-19 samples. The analysed material was cDNA or gDNA that came from T cells, B-cell-depleted T cells, or PBMCs.

This CDR3 is built from 14 residues. Germline V CDR1 and CDR2: SQVTM, ANQGSEA. The V gene end was trimmed by 6 bases and the J gene end by 1 base; junction bases not matched to a gene: 9. In the study's own analysis: Amplification from reference gene primers served as the basis for estimated nucleated cell counts. Clones were sequenced by immunoSEQ multiplex PCR, and TCRdb holds only the in-frame ones, with some missing. V, J and clone size derive from that table, while D and trimming were established from the DNA sequence. The sample lists some 220,000 clones, nearly 85% occurring once. The V call is TRBV29-1, the J call TRBJ2-7, with 7 nucleotides matching TRBD1. The receptor was derived from a human donor in a cohort sampled during active COVID-19. The sequenced sample was peripheral blood. The CDR3 coding sequence is TGCAGCGTGCATGCCGGGACAGCGTCCTACGAGCAGTACTTC. Translation gives CSVHAGTASYEQYF.